The 4 T cell receptor beta chains given below trace back to one sample, sequenced in a study of early stage breast cancer tumors. The data were produced by immunoSEQ multiplex PCR, yet TCRdb's version contains in-frame clones alone and is incomplete. The sample includes fewer than 90,000 clones, roughly 80% of them seen just once. The sequenced sample consisted of blood. The receptors were gathered from a person aged 55 to 75 with breast cancer.

This chain links TRBV29-1 with TRBJ1-1, with D uncertain. In germline, CDR1 is SQVTM, CDR2 ANQGSEA. The CDR3 loop spans 10 amino acids. Trimming stripped 6 bases from V and 6 bases from J, with 8 bases between. CDR3 in amino acids: CSVTLPEAFF. Written as DNA, the CDR3 is TGCAGCGTGACATTACCTGAAGCTTTCTTT.

The chain combines TRBV6-1 with TRBJ2-3; 7 bases match TRBD2. Trimming at V came to 0 bases and at J to 1 base, leaving 4 bases not matched to a gene. CDR3 size: 16 residues. The germline gives CDR1 MNHNS, CDR2 SASEGT. CDR3 in amino acids: CASSEAGRKGTDTQYF. The DNA for the CDR3 is TGTGCCAGCAGTGAAGCCGGGAGGAAGGGCACAGATACGCAGTATTTT.

The gene calls are TRBV6-6 and TRBJ1-5, with 8 bases fitting TRBD1. V dropped 0 bases and J dropped 9; count of bases not matched to a gene: 7. The CDR3 spans 15 residues. CDR1 MNHNY and CDR2 SVGAGI come from the germline V gene (reference sequence). The CDR3 region is CASSYSTGGGRPQHF. CDR3 DNA sequence: TGTGCCAGCAGTTACTCCACAGGGGGGGGTCGGCCCCAGCATTTT.

This rearrangement joins TRBV28 to TRBJ2-1; D call uncertain. The length of the CDR3 is 15 residues. Germline CDR1 MDHEN, CDR2 SYDVKM. V was pared by 5 bases and J by 2 bases, with 13 bases between. The CDR3 here is CASSPTPRPYNEQFF. CDR3 nucleotides: TGTGCCAGCAGTCCCACCCCTCGGCCCTACAATGAGCAGTTCTTC.